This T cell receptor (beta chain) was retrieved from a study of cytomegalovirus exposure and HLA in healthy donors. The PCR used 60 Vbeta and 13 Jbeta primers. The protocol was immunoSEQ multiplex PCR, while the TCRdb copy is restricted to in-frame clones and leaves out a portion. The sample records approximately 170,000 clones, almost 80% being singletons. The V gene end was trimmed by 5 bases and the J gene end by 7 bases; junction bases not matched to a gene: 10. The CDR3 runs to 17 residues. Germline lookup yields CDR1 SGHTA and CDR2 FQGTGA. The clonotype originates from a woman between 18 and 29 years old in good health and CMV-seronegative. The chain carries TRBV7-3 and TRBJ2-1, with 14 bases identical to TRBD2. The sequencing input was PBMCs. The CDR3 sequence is CASSLQGLAGGGNEQFF. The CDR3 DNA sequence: TGTGCCAGCAGCCTCCAAGGACTAGCGGGAGGTGGGAATGAGCAGTTCTTC.